This TCR beta chain was sequenced for a study of shared clonotypes between healthy human individuals. The study, taken as a whole, reports: The generation probabilities recorded for non-shared clonotypes fell below those of clonotypes shared by all four donors.

Sequencing used immunoSEQ multiplex PCR; TCRdb keeps in-frame clones, though not all of them. The table includes about 690,000 clones, around 90% detected once. To note about this clone: Its target is not known.

This sequence was found in a man aged 18 to 30 in good health. Some clones in this sample may be carry-over from other donors' samples. The sample comprised memory CD8+ T cells from PBMCs. Subset noted: CD45RO+ cells pooled with CCR7-negative TemRA cells.

The CDR3, as DNA: TGTGCCAGCAACAAAAGGACAGGGGCCAATGAGCAGTTCTTC. It yields the protein CASNKRTGANEQFF. This chain joins TRBV11-2 and TRBJ2-1, with 9 nucleotides matching TRBD1. V lost 7 bases, J lost 6 bases, and 7 bases stayed unmatched. The CDR3 runs 14 residues. Germline lookup yields CDR1 SGHAT and CDR2 FQNNGV.